This paragraph covers one TCR beta chain sequence. The V and J ends lost 2 bases and 5 bases respectively, with 12 bases between them. Germline lookup yields CDR1 SGHVS and CDR2 FNYEAQ. This CDR3 has 14 amino acids. Sequenced material consisted of expressed TCRB transcripts (all of the isolated RNA was reverse transcribed). Here immunoSEQ multiplex PCR was the method, and the copy in TCRdb shows in-frame clones only, minus some. The sample holds under 500,000 clones; approximately 30% are singletons and the top ten take about 0.065%. This entry belongs to a study of beta chain features in type 1 diabetes. Overall study context: Cell yields, gender and age were similar in healthy donors and patients.

The rearrangement joins TRBV7-6 to TRBJ2-5; possible D gene TRBD1, 5 bases. This receptor was identified in a man between 18 and 29 years old in good health. What was sequenced was naive CD4+ T cells from blood. The CDR3 DNA reads TGTGCCAGCAGCTTACTGGCAGGGTTGGAGACCCAGTACTTC. This sequence encodes CASSLLAGLETQYF.